The 9 T cell receptor beta chains below come from one sample, sequenced in a study of T cells in Graves' hyperthyroidism and ophthalmopathy. Template material for amplifying TCR beta CDR3 regions consisted of RNA transcripts. The study used the HTBI primer set for a first-round RT-PCR of the TCR CDR3. TCRdb reprocessed the multiplex PCR reads with MiXCR, giving one entry per CDR3 protein. This sample carries approximately 400,000 distinct CDR3 sequences, 11% to 15% of them seen once, and the ten largest clones take 25% to 30%. Sequenced sample: blood. Every receptor here comes from a man in his forties or fifties with Graves' ophthalmopathy.

The chain employs TRBV20-1 and TRBJ2-5; TRBD2 matches 8 bases. This CDR3 has 14 amino acids. The V gene end was trimmed by 2 bases and the J gene end by 2 bases; junction bases not matched to a gene: 4. Germline assignment: CDR1 DFQATT and CDR2 SNEGSKA (reference sequence). CDR3 protein: CSARWSGGQETQYF. CDR3 sequence (DNA): TGCAGTGCTAGATGGTCGGGAGGGCAAGAGACCCAGTACTTC.

This clonotype was picked up many times. The genes are TRBV6-2 or TRBV6-3 and TRBJ2-3, with 10 bases aligning to TRBD2. The CDR3 runs 16 residues. After removal of 5 bases from V and 1 base from J, the junction contained 6 bases not matched to a gene. Germline V gives CDR1 MNHEY, CDR2 SVGEGT. This chain's CDR3 is CASSRSGTSGTDTQYF. CDR3 coding DNA: TGTGCCAGCAGTCGATCCGGGACTAGCGGCACAGATACGCAGTATTTT.

A note on this clonotype: A much larger clonotype is one base distant, so this may be a read error. The V call is TRBV2, the J call TRBJ1-1; 9 bases line up with TRBD1. J gave up 8 bases and V 5 bases, and 6 bases lay outside the gene matches. Germline V gene data show CDR1 as SNHLY and CDR2 as FYNNEI. The CDR3 is 13 residues long. CDR3 region: CASSPQGAREAFF. CDR3 in DNA: TGTGCCAGCAGTCCACAGGGGGCCAGAGAAGCTTTCTTT.

This clonotype was detected many times. This chain links TRBV29-1 with TRBJ1-3; TRBD1 might be the D (5 bases). This CDR3 contains 10 residues. Trimming cost V 8 bases and J 10 bases, with 12 bases left between them. Per germline, CDR1 SQVTM and CDR2 ANQGSEA. In DNA form, the CDR3 reads TGCAGCATCTCAGGGACGACCATATATTTT. As protein: CSISGTTIYF.

The chain couples TRBV24-1 to TRBJ2-1, with D unclear. Trimming removed 0 bases from V and 5 bases from J, with 13 bases in between. Looked up from germline, CDR1 is KGHDR and CDR2 is SFDVKD. The CDR3 sequence is 16 residues long. CDR3 DNA: TGTGCCACCAGTGATTTGATTTCCGCTGCCGACAATGAGCAGTTCTTC. It encodes CATSDLISAADNEQFF.

This clonotype occurred many times. The chain combines TRBV14 with TRBJ2-7; D is perhaps TRBD1 (5 bases). V lost 2 bases and J 3 bases, leaving 11 bases between the germline ends. CDR3 length: 14 residues. The germline CDR1 and CDR2 sequences are SGHDN and FVKESK. CDR3 in amino acids: CASSQLTGGYEQYF. The CDR3, as DNA: TGTGCCAGCAGCCAATTAACAGGCGGCTACGAGCAGTACTTC.

This clonotype was found many times. V gene TRBV18 combines with J gene TRBJ1-1; D remains ambiguous. The V and J ends lost 5 bases and 5 bases respectively, with 12 bases between them. Looked up from germline, CDR1 is KGHSH and CDR2 is LQKENI. The CDR3 is 13 residues long. The CDR3 here is CASSLLGKTEAFF. CDR3 in DNA: TGTGCCAGCTCATTACTGGGGAAGACTGAAGCTTTCTTT.

This clonotype was picked up many times. The CDR3 region has the DNA TGTGCCAGCTCACCAGGACAGACCATGAACACTGAAGCTTTCTTT. Protein sequence: CASSPGQTMNTEAFF. The V gene is TRBV18, the J gene TRBJ1-1, with TRBD1 as a possible D gene (6 bases). Germline V gives CDR1 KGHSH, CDR2 LQKENI. The CDR3 is 15 residues long. V was trimmed by 2 bases and J by 0 bases, leaving 10 bases between them. Full variable domain (rest looked up from reference TRBV18 and TRBJ1-1): NAGVMQNPRHLVRRRGQEARLRCSPMKGHSHVYWYRQLPEEGLKFMVYLQKENIIDESGMPKERFSAEFPKEGPSILRIQQVVRGDSAAYFCASSPGQTMNTEAFFGQGTRLTVV.

This clonotype came up once. The V and J genes are TRBV28 and TRBJ2-7; perhaps D is TRBD1 or TRBD2 (6 bases each). This CDR3 is 15 amino acids long. With 5 bases removed from V and 1 base from J, the gap between germline ends came to 15 bases. The germline gives CDR1 MDHEN, CDR2 SYDVKM. The CDR3 is CASSPWGLASYEQYF. The CDR3 DNA is TGTGCCAGCAGTCCCTGGGGGCTAGCGTCCTACGAGCAGTACTTC.